This T cell receptor beta chain was observed in a study of CDR3 diversity in severe acne. TCRdb re-called the PCR reads through MiXCR, storing one row per CDR3 protein. The sample contains roughly 81,000 distinct CDR3 sequences, around half of which appear only once. This clonotype was seen once. The CDR3 extends over 17 amino acids. Germline V CDR1 and CDR2: DFQATT, SNEGSKA (reference sequence). Trimming stripped 5 bases from V and 8 bases from J, with 28 bases between. The source material was blood. The chain links TRBV20-1 to TRBJ1-3; the D gene is possibly TRBD1 (6 bases). The receptor's source is a male donor in good health, serving as a control. This CDR3 reads CSASRDTKGNYGYTIYF. The CDR3 DNA reads TGCAGTGCTTCACGGGACACCAAAGGGAACTATGGCTACACCATATATTTT.